The rows below give T cell receptor beta chains drawn from one sample of a study of OX40 agonist ivuxolimab in advanced cancers. Clones were sequenced by immunoSEQ multiplex PCR, and TCRdb holds only the in-frame ones, with some missing. The sample yields about 120,000 clones, roughly 90% seen once. This specimen consisted of CD4+ or CD8+ T cells sorted from blood, obtained in a trial of the OX40 agonist ivuxolimab. The receptors derive from an adult with an advanced solid tumor such as melanoma, head and neck, liver or kidney cancer. CDR3s include the opening cysteine and the closing phenylalanine or tryptophan. A D gene is named only where the DNA matches it firmly. Only some rows state a clone size, as once, few, many or a class for expanded clones.

j_gene: TRBJ1-2; d_gene: .; abundance: .; v_gene: TRBV6-1; CDR3nt: TGTGCCAGCAGTGCCTCTATAAGGGGATCGGAGAGCTACACCTTC; CDR3aa: CASSASIRGSESYTF
j_gene: TRBJ2-7; d_gene: TRBD1; abundance: .; v_gene: TRBV5-1; CDR3nt: TGCGCCAGCAGCTTGTTGACAGGGGGCTTAAGCGAGCAGTACTTC; CDR3aa: CASSLLTGGLSEQYF
j_gene: TRBJ2-7; d_gene: .; abundance: .; v_gene: TRBV14; CDR3nt: TGTGCCAGCAGCCAACTAGGGGAAGGACCCCGCGGATCCGAGCAGTACTTC; CDR3aa: CASSQLGEGPRGSEQYF
j_gene: TRBJ2-1; d_gene: .; abundance: .; v_gene: TRBV6-4; CDR3nt: TGTGCCAGCAGTCCCTTCAGGGATGGGAACAATGAGCAGTTCTTC; CDR3aa: CASSPFRDGNNEQFF
j_gene: TRBJ2-1; d_gene: .; abundance: .; v_gene: TRBV7-2; CDR3nt: TGTGCCAGCAGCAGCGGCAGGGCTGAGCAGTTCTTC; CDR3aa: CASSSGRAEQFF
j_gene: TRBJ1-2; d_gene: .; abundance: .; v_gene: TRBV4-1; CDR3nt: TGCGCCAGCAGCCGGGACGGCGCTAACTATGGCTACACCTTC; CDR3aa: CASSRDGANYGYTF
j_gene: TRBJ1-2; d_gene: .; abundance: once; v_gene: TRBV5-5; CDR3nt: TGTGCCAGCAGCTTGGGGACGGCCCAGTACGGCTACACCTTC; CDR3aa: CASSLGTAQYGYTF
j_gene: TRBJ1-6; d_gene: .; abundance: .; v_gene: TRBV6-1; CDR3nt: TGTGCCAGCAGTGATATCCAAGATGGGTCACCCCTCCACTTT; CDR3aa: CASSDIQDGSPLHF
j_gene: TRBJ1-2; d_gene: .; abundance: .; v_gene: TRBV9; CDR3nt: TGTGCCAGCAGCGTAGCGGGGGCCAATGGCTACACCTTC; CDR3aa: CASSVAGANGYTF
j_gene: TRBJ2-1; d_gene: .; abundance: few; v_gene: TRBV7-2; CDR3nt: TGTGCCAGCAGCCCCGGGCAGGACAATGAGCAGTTCTTC; CDR3aa: CASSPGQDNEQFF
j_gene: TRBJ2-7; d_gene: .; abundance: .; v_gene: TRBV7-8; CDR3nt: TGTGCCAGCAGCTTATACATAGGCTCCTACGAGCAGTACTTC; CDR3aa: CASSLYIGSYEQYF